Listed below are T cell receptor beta chains from one sample, sequenced in a study of blood T cell repertoires in COVID-19. Repertoires were generated with immunoSEQ multiplex PCR, while TCRdb's copy carries only in-frame clones and drops some. The sample shows under 200,000 clones, around 82% of them seen only once. Sequencing was performed on PBMCs or T cells enriched from blood (not recorded which). The receptors derive from a woman between 55 and 75 years old with acute COVID-19. Both conserved end residues are trimmed from each CDR3. The order of the fields is J gene, V gene, D gene, CDR3 protein. The D gene is left open where the match is weak.

TRBJ1-2 TRBV7-2 TRBD1 ASSLVGQGLKGYT
TRBJ2-1 TRBV9 - ASSVGGGVTYNEQF
TRBJ2-3 TRBV4-3 TRBD2 ASSQGLGPADTQY
TRBJ2-1 TRBV12-3/TRBV12-4 - ASSFNRANEQF
TRBJ2-2 TRBV11-3 - ASSLGANTGELF
TRBJ1-6 TRBV9 TRBD1 ASSRGQGGISPLH
TRBJ1-5 TRBV19 - ASSIRRDVLWGEPQH
TRBJ1-5 TRBV24-1 - ATSNPRQPQH
TRBJ2-1 TRBV5-6 - ASSLVAARQYNEQF
TRBJ2-6 TRBV7-2 TRBD2 ASSLSGGAANVLT
TRBJ2-5 TRBV28 - ASSWSGETQY
TRBJ2-1 TRBV7-7 - ASSPGGTVDNEQF
TRBJ2-1 TRBV6-1 - ASSELVGYNEQF
TRBJ2-7 TRBV5-4 TRBD1 ASSLAGTGGAEQY
TRBJ1-2 TRBV19 - ASKAGKVAQT
TRBJ2-1 TRBV5-1 - ASSLAVGGSSYNEQF
TRBJ2-3 TRBV10-3 - AISESTRGNTDTQY
TRBJ2-2 TRBV13 TRBD2 ASSLGLASGGYANTGELF
TRBJ1-3 TRBV28 - ASRPGGSGNTIY
TRBJ2-3 TRBV9 - ASSRGLEQTDTQY
TRBJ2-7 TRBV5-1 TRBD1 ASSTGTGGAYEQY
TRBJ2-2 TRBV5-4 TRBD2 ASSDNLAGGNSGTGELF
TRBJ2-3 TRBV4-3 TRBD2 ASSQEFSWVAGEDTQY
TRBJ1-1 TRBV10-3 - AISEGTRLQAF
TRBJ1-3 TRBV5-4 - ASSLGGAPGNTIY
TRBJ2-1 TRBV4-1 - ASSYDQEYNEQF
TRBJ2-3 TRBV6-5 TRBD1 ASSYSDRATDTQY